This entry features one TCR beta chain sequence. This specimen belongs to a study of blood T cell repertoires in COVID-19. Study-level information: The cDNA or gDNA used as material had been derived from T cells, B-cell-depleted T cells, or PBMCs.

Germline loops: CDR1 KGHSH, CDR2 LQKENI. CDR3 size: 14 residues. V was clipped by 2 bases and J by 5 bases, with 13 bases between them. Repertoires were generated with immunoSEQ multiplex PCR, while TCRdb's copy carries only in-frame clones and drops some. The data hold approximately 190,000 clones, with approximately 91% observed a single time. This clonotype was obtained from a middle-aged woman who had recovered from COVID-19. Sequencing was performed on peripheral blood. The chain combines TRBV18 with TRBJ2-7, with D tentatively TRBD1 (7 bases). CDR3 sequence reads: CASSPTGQRDEQYF. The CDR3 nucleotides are TGTGCCAGCTCACCAACGGGACAGCGGGACGAGCAGTACTTC.